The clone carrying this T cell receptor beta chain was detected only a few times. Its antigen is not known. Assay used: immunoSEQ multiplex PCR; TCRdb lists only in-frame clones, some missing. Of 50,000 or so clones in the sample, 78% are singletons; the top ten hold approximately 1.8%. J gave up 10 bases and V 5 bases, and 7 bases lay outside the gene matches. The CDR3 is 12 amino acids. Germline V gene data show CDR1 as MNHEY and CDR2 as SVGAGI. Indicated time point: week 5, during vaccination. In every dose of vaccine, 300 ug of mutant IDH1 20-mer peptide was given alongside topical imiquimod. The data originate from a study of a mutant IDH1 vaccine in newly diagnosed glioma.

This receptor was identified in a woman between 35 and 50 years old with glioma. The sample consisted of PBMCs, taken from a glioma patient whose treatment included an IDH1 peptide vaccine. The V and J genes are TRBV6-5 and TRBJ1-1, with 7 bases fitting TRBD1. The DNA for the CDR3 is TGTGCCAGCAGTACCCCTACAGGGGCAGCTTTCTTT. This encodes CASSTPTGAAFF.